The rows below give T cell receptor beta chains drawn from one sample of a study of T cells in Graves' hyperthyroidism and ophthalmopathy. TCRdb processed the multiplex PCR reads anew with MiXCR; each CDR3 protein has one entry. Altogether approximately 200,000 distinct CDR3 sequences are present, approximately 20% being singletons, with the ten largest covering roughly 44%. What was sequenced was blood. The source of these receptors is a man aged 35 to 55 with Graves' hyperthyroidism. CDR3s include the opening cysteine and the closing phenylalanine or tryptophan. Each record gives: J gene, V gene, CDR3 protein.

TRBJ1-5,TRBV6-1,CASSEPGHLYQPQHF
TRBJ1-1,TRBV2,CASSPIRGAGAEAFF
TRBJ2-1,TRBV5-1,CASSDDGGGYNEQFF
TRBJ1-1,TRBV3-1,CASSQGHGIWAFF
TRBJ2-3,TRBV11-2,CASSQGLGDTDTQYF
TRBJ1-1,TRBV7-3,CASSSGQGISEAFF
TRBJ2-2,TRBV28,CASSGDTSNTGELFF
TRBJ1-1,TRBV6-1,CASRLEGPEAFF
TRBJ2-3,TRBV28,CASRTTSTDTQYF
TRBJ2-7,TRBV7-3,CASSRIGVPYEQYF
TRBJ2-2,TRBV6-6,CASSYATGNTGELFF
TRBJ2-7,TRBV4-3,CASSQEYSYEQYF
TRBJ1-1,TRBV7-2,CASSPRFVAEAFF
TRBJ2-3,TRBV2,CARGLGGGSSTDTQYF
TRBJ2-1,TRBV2,CASRDQSSYNEQFF
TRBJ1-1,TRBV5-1,CASSLRGNTEAFF
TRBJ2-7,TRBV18,CASSLGNTYEQYF
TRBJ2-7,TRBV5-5,CASSWGLTSYEQYF
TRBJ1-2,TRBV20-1,CSASNQEKEGYTF
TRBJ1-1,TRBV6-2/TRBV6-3,CASSLDGRSTEAFF
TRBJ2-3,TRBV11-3,CASSWAPVDTQYF
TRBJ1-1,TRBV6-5,CASSYEAVNTEAFF
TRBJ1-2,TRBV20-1,CSARTQSVQTANYGYTF
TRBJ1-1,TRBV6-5,CASSYSSGETEAFF
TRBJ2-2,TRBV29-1,CSVVGGGYTGEPFF
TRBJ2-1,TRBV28,CASTRDRPYNEQFF
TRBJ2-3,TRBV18,CASSPPEGKDTQYF
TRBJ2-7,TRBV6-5,CASSYTTGASYEQYF
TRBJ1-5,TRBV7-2,CASSLDRENQPQHF
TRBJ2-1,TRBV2,CASRVAYADYNEQFF
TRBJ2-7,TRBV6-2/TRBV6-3,CASSPEGFYEQYF
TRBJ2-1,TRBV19,CASSVGYQQFF
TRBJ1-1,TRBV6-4,CASSDPGTGEAFF
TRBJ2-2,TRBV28,CASRLGDHSAGELFF
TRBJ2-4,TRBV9,CASSPSNIQYF
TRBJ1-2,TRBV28,CASSPGGHGYTF
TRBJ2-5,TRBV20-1,CSARDVAGETQYF
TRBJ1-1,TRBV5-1,CASSIEGTLNTEAFF
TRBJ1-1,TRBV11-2,CASSLTGNTEAFF
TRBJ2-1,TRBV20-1,CSASRNTDSYNEQFF
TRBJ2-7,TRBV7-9,CASSQTGLLSDEQYF
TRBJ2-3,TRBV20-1,CSARGGLAGAGDTQYF
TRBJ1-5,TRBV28,CASSSMTYSNQPQHF
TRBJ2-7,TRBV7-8,CASSSSGTPKGEQYF
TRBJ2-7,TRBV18,CASSKNAPGTGGGKSEQYF
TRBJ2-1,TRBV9,CASSVEMYTSYNEQFF
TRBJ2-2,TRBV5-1,CASKQNSGGAAGELFF
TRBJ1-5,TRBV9,CASSVMADQPQHF
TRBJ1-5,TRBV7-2,CASRSYSNQPQHF
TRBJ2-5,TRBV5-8,CASSLDQNQETQYF
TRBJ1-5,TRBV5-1,CANSLAGSGGQPQHF
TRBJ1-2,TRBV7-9,CASSLDGTGGGYTF
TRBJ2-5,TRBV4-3,CASSQDLDRGETQYF
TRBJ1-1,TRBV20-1,CSARGLTGNTEAFF
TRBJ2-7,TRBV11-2,CASNLDGGTYEQYF
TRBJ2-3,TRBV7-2,CASSLAWPDRGTDTQYF